This TCR beta chain was identified in a study of CD8+ T cells in alopecia areata. CDR1 and CDR2 (germline): ENHRY, SYGVKD. The CDR3 totals 14 residues. The junction had 4 bases not matched to a gene; V was cut back by 6 bases and J by 0 bases. Documented treatment: oral pan-JAK inhibitor, 5-10 mg twice daily. Isolated RNA was reverse transcribed into cDNA used as the sequencing template. Produced via immunoSEQ multiplex PCR; TCRdb's table is partial and in-frame only. Of approximately 200,000 clones in the sample, 58% are singletons; the top ten hold approximately 5.1%. The clonotype originates from a human donor with alopecia areata. This chain connects TRBV10-3 to TRBJ2-7; 8 positions agree with TRBD1. The sequences come from CD4+ T cells sorted from blood, collected at week 24, from a patient treated with tofacitinib. In DNA form, the CDR3 reads TGTGCCATCAGGGGGGACAGGAACTCCTACGAGCAGTACTTC. This codes for CAIRGDRNSYEQYF.